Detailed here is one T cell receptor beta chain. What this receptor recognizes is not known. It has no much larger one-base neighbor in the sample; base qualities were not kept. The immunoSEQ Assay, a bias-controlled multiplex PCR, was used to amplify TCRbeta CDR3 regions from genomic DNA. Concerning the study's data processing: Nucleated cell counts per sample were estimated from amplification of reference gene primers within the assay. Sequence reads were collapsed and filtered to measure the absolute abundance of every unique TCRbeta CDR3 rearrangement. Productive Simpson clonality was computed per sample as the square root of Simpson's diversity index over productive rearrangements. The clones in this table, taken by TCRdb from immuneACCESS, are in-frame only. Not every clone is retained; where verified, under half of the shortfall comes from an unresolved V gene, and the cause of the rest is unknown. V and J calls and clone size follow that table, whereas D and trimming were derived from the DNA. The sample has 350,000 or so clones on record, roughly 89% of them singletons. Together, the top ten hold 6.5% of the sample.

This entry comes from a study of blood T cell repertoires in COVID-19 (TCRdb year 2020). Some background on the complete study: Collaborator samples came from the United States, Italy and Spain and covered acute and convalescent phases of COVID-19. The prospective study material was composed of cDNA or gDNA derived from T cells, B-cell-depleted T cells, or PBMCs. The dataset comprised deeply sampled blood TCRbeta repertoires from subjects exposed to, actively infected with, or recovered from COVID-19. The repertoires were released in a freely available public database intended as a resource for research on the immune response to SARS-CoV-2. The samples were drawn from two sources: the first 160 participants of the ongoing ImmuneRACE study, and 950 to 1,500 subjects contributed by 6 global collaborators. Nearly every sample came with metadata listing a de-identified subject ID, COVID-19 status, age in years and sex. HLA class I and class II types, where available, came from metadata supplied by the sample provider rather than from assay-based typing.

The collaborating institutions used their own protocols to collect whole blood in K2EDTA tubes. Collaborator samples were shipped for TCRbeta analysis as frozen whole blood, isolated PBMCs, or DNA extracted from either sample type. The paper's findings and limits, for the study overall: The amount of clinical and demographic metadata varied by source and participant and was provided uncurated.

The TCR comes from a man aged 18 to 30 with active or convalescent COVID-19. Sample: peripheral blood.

The nucleotides are TGTGCCATCTACCATTCAGAGGTCTTCCCAACGTCGCAGTTCTTC. Its product reads: CAIYHSEVFPTSQFF. The chain was built from TRBV10-3 and TRBJ2-1; no confident D gene assignment can be made. V and J are truncated by 8 bases and 12 bases respectively, leaving an intervening sequence of 26 bases. The germline V gene encodes CDR1 ENHRY and CDR2 SYGVKD. The CDR3 numbers 15 residues from cysteine through phenylalanine. Only CDR3 DNA remains: 45 bases, in frame from the first base.